These 25 T cell receptor beta chains were sequenced from one sample in a study of cytomegalovirus exposure and HLA in healthy donors. Vbeta (60) and Jbeta (13) primers were used in the PCR. The data were produced by immunoSEQ multiplex PCR, yet TCRdb's version contains in-frame clones alone and is incomplete. The sample carries over 60,000 clones, approximately 70% recorded once. The source material was PBMCs. These receptors were obtained from a male donor in good health and CMV-seropositive.

The chain employs TRBV14 and TRBJ2-1, with D perhaps TRBD1 (6 bases). This CDR3 is 15 amino acids long. Germline V CDR1 and CDR2: SGHDN, FVKESK. Trimming took 1 base from V and 9 from J, leaving 16 bases between them. In DNA, the CDR3 is TGTGCCAGCAGCCAAGTCCCTTACAGGGACCCTGAGCAGTTCTTC. Protein sequence: CASSQVPYRDPEQFF.

The chain carries TRBV6-1 and TRBJ2-5, with 7 bases identical to TRBD1. V shed 4 bases and J 5 bases; nucleotides not matched to a gene: 7. This CDR3 region has 14 residues. CDR1 is MNHNS and CDR2 is SASEGT in the germline V gene. CDR3 region: CASSGTGLGETQYF. In DNA form, the CDR3 reads TGTGCCAGCAGTGGGACAGGATTGGGGGAGACCCAGTACTTC.

This clone appeared a few times. The chain uses TRBV6-1 and TRBJ2-1; 10 bases are a match to TRBD2. This CDR3 region has 16 residues. V shed 3 bases and J 8 bases; nucleotides not matched to a gene: 10. Germline V gives CDR1 MNHNS, CDR2 SASEGT. The CDR3 DNA reads TGTGCCAGCAGTGAGGTGCTAGCGGGAGTCTCGGATGAGCAGTTCTTC. This translates into CASSEVLAGVSDEQFF.

The chain couples TRBV5-8 to TRBJ1-2, with 8 nucleotides matching TRBD1. Germline V gives CDR1 SGHTS, CDR2 YDEGEE. With 0 bases clipped from V and 3 bases from J, the junction kept 7 bases outside the gene matches. The CDR3 spans 16 residues. Written as DNA, the CDR3 is TGTGCCAGCAGCTTGGGGGACAGGAGAATTGACTATGGCTACACCTTC. It is translated as CASSLGDRRIDYGYTF. Full variable domain (missing parts from reference TRBV5-8 and TRBJ1-2): EAGVTQSPTHLIKTRGQQATLRCSPISGHTSVYWYQQALGLGLQFLLWYDEGEERNRGNFPPRFSGRQFPNYSSELNVNALELEDSALYLCASSLGDRRIDYGYTFGSGTRLTVV.

The chain is built from TRBV5-6 and TRBJ2-5, with D perhaps TRBD2 (7 bases). Germline V CDR1 and CDR2: SGHDT, YYEEEE. Trimming shortened V by 0 bases and J by 3 bases, and 12 bases separated the two germline ends. This CDR3 is 15 amino acids long. The CDR3 region has the DNA TGTGCCAGCAGCTTGGCGGGGGGCCCTAAAGAGACCCAGTACTTC. Translation gives CASSLAGGPKETQYF.

The rearrangement uses TRBV7-9 and TRBJ2-5; maybe TRBD1 (5 bases). V was pared by 6 bases and J by 1 base, with 9 bases between. The CDR3 loop spans 13 amino acids. CDR1 and CDR2 (germline): SEHNR, FQNEAQ (reference sequence). The CDR3, as DNA: TGTGCCAGCAGTTTCAGGGCCCAAGAGACCCAGTACTTC. Protein sequence: CASSFRAQETQYF.

V gene TRBV14 combines with J gene TRBJ2-1; 9 bases match TRBD1. CDR1 and CDR2 from the germline V gene are SGHDN and FVKESK. This CDR3 region has 16 residues. V was pared by 1 base and J by 10 bases, with 11 bases of the junction left unmatched. The chain's CDR3 is CASSQGTGGPRGEQFF. The CDR3 DNA follows: TGTGCCAGCAGCCAAGGTACAGGGGGCCCCCGTGGGGAGCAGTTCTTC.

This chain connects TRBV6-1 to TRBJ2-3; D unresolved. This CDR3 contains 15 residues. CDR1 is MNHNS, CDR2 SASEGT, per germline. The ends were cut back, 7 bases at V and 0 bases at J, with 14 bases in the middle. This chain's CDR3 is CASNPTDLSTDTQYF. The DNA for the CDR3 is TGTGCCAGCAACCCTACAGACCTTAGCACAGATACGCAGTATTTT.

Only a few counts were recorded for this clone. The genes are TRBV6-1 and TRBJ1-2; D gene ambiguous. Trimming removed 1 base at V and 5 bases at J, with 8 bases between. The CDR3 extends over 13 amino acids. CDR1 MNHNS and CDR2 SASEGT come from the germline V gene. The CDR3 region has the DNA TGTGCCAGCAGTGAAGGGGCAGTTTATGGCTACACCTTC. Protein product: CASSEGAVYGYTF.

This chain links TRBV14 with TRBJ1-2; the D is unclear. V gave up 0 bases and J gave up 1 base, with 9 bases separating them. The CDR3 spans 15 residues. Germline V gives CDR1 SGHDN, CDR2 FVKESK. CDR3 in amino acids: CASSQDWPFNYGYTF. The DNA for the CDR3 is TGTGCCAGCAGCCAAGATTGGCCCTTTAACTATGGCTACACCTTC.

The CDR3 reads CASTPDRGDEAFF. DNA of the CDR3: TGTGCCAGCACCCCAGACAGGGGTGATGAAGCTTTCTTT. The chain joins TRBV5-4 to TRBJ1-1; 8 bases map to TRBD1. Germline CDR1 and CDR2: SGHNT and YYREEE (reference sequence). CDR3 size: 13 residues. V lost 6 bases, J lost 7 bases, and 8 bases stayed unmatched.

The J gene is TRBJ2-3, the V gene TRBV7-2; D is unresolved. This CDR3 is 13 amino acids long. Trimming removed 1 base at V and 6 bases at J, with 8 bases between. Germline CDR1 is SGHTA and CDR2 is FQGNSA. The CDR3 here is CASSLGSSDTQYF. CDR3 DNA: TGTGCCAGCAGCTTAGGTAGCTCCGATACGCAGTATTTT.

V and J are TRBV4-2 and TRBJ1-5, with D maybe TRBD1 (5 bases). Germline-derived CDR1 and CDR2 are LGHNA and YNFKEQ. The length of the CDR3 is 16 residues. V was cut by 1 base and J by 5 bases, with 15 bases left in between. The CDR3: CASSQVAGMVDQPQHF. For the CDR3, the DNA is TGTGCCAGCAGCCAAGTGGCAGGGATGGTCGATCAGCCCCAGCATTTT.

The V gene is TRBV21-1, the J gene TRBJ2-3; TRBD2, the D gene given by the table, was not confirmed from the DNA. TRBV21-1 is marked as a pseudogene. The CDR3 consists of 17 residues. The CDR3 DNA is TGTGCCAGCAGGAACTCACTAGCGGGGGGGCCGGAGGATACGCAGTATTTT. It encodes CASRNSLAGGPEDTQYF.

The chain has TRBV5-1 and TRBJ2-2; 9 bases line up with TRBD1. Germline V gives CDR1 SGHRS, CDR2 YFSETQ. V trimming: 0 bases; J trimming: 6 bases; junction bases outside the gene matches: 3. The CDR3 is 15 amino acids. CDR3 residues: CASSLAGQGPGELFF. Written as DNA, the CDR3 is TGCGCCAGCAGCTTGGCCGGACAGGGGCCCGGGGAGCTGTTTTTT.

The sample holds a few counts of this clone. This chain uses TRBV5-1 with TRBJ1-6; tentative D call: TRBD1 (6 bases). CDR3 size: 14 residues. The germline V gene has CDR1 SGHRS and CDR2 YFSETQ. V was cut by 2 bases and J by 8 bases, with 11 bases left in between. As DNA, the CDR3 is TGCGCCAGCAGCTTTGGACAGATGGATTCACCCCTCCACTTT. Protein product: CASSFGQMDSPLHF.

V usage is TRBV10-3 and J usage is TRBJ2-3; TRBD2 matches 10 bases. The CDR3 has 14 residues. V trimming: 6 bases; J trimming: 4 bases; junction bases outside the gene matches: 4. From germline, CDR1 is ENHRY and CDR2 SYGVKD. CDR3 nucleotide sequence: TGTGCCATCAGCCCGGGACTAGCGTCAGATACGCAGTATTTT. Translating it yields CAISPGLASDTQYF.

The chain uses TRBV7-9 and TRBJ1-2; 7 bases align to TRBD1. The trim removed 1 base at V and 6 bases at J, leaving 5 bases unmatched. This CDR3 comprises 14 residues. Germline values: CDR1 SEHNR, CDR2 FQNEAQ (reference sequence). CDR3 in DNA: TGTGCCAGCAGCTTAGACAGGGGTTGGCATGGCTACACCTTC. This codes for CASSLDRGWHGYTF.

The V and J genes are TRBV5-1 and TRBJ1-2, with 11 bases fitting TRBD1. The V gene end was trimmed by 3 bases and the J gene end by 3 bases; junction bases not matched to a gene: 4. Looked up from germline, CDR1 is SGHRS and CDR2 is YFSETQ. The CDR3 covers 15 residues. The CDR3 sequence: CASSSPGQGDYGYTF. For the CDR3, the DNA is TGCGCCAGCAGCTCCCCGGGACAGGGGGACTATGGCTACACCTTC.

The gene calls are TRBV6-6 and TRBJ1-2; a weak D match, TRBD1 (6 bases). V was trimmed by 7 bases and J by 2 bases, leaving 11 bases between them. The CDR3 runs 13 residues. Germline V gene data show CDR1 as MNHNY and CDR2 as SVGAGI (reference sequence). The CDR3 loop is CASKLQGNYGYTF. The DNA of the CDR3 is TGTGCCAGCAAACTACAGGGAAACTATGGCTACACCTTC.

V gene TRBV12-5 combines with J gene TRBJ2-1, with TRBD2 as a possible D gene (6 bases). Germline V gives CDR1 LGHNT, CDR2 FRNRAP. The CDR3 is 14 amino acids. Trimming shortened V by 4 bases and J by 6 bases, and 13 bases separated the two germline ends. This chain's CDR3 is CASGWRELLNEQFF. CDR3 bases: TGTGCTAGTGGTTGGAGGGAGCTCCTCAATGAGCAGTTCTTC.

The rearrangement uses TRBV5-4 and TRBJ2-2; the D gene is possibly TRBD1 (7 bases). The CDR3 is 16 residues long. CDR1 SGHNT and CDR2 YYREEE come from the germline V gene (reference sequence). V was clipped by 4 bases and J by 7 bases, with 20 bases between them. The CDR3 reads CASSPRGRGENGELFF. CDR3 nucleotide sequence: TGTGCCAGCAGCCCAAGGGGCAGGGGGGAGAACGGGGAGCTGTTTTTT. The full variable domain, rest sourced from reference TRBV5-4 and TRBJ2-2, is ETGVTQSPTHLIKTRGQQVTLRCSSQSGHNTVSWYQQALGQGPQFIFQYYREEENGRGNFPPRFSGLQFPNYSSELNVNALELDDSALYLCASSPRGRGENGELFFGEGSRLTVL.

The chain couples TRBV15 to TRBJ2-7; D may be TRBD2 (7 bases). The CDR3 spans 16 residues. With 1 base removed from V and 3 bases from J, the gap between germline ends came to 16 bases. Looked up from germline, CDR1 is LNHNV and CDR2 is YYDKDF (reference sequence). The CDR3 sequence is CATSRARGGGRYEQYF. CDR3 in DNA: TGTGCCACCAGCAGAGCTAGAGGGGGGGGGCGCTACGAGCAGTACTTC.

Details on this clone: The same CDR3 is also encoded by other DNA sequences in this sample. V usage is TRBV5-6 and J usage is TRBJ2-7; possible D gene TRBD2, 5 bases. The germline gives CDR1 SGHDT, CDR2 YYEEEE. The CDR3 has 14 residues. The ends were cut back, 4 bases at V and 5 bases at J, with 16 bases in the middle. The CDR3 loop reads CASSVRDFSHEQYF. CDR3 DNA sequence: TGTGCCAGCAGCGTCCGGGATTTTTCGCACGAGCAGTACTTC.

The chain carries TRBV6-6 and TRBJ2-5; 8 bases fit TRBD2. The end of the DNA fits TRBJ2-7 better, so the J call may be wrong. The CDR3 has 16 residues. CDR1 MNHNY and CDR2 SVGAGI come from the germline V gene (reference sequence). The CDR3 sequence: CASSYQTAGANYEQYF. CDR3 DNA: TGTGCCAGCAGTTACCAAACAGCGGGAGCTAACTACGAGCAGTACTTC.